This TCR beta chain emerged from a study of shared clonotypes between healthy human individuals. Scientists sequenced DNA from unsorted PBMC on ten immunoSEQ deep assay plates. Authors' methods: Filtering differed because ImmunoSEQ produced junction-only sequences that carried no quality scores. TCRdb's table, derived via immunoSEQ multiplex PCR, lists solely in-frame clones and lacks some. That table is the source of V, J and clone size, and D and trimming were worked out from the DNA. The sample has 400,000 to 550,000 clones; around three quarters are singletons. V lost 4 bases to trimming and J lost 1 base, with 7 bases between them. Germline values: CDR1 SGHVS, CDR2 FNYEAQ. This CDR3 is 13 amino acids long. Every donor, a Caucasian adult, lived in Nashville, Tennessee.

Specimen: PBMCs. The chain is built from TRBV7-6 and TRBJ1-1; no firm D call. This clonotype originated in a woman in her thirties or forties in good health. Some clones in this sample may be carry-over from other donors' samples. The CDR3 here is CASSSQRNTEAFF. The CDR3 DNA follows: TGTGCCAGCAGCTCCCAGAGGAACACTGAAGCTTTCTTT.